These T cell receptor beta chains were read from a single sample in a study of blood T cell repertoires in COVID-19. Method: immunoSEQ multiplex PCR; TCRdb's copy keeps in-frame clones and lacks some. This sample has hundreds of thousands of clones, with 70% to 90% found just once. The sample was peripheral blood. These receptor sequences come from a human donor in a cohort sampled during active COVID-19. Both conserved end residues are part of each CDR3. Some rows mark clone size as missing; the rest say once, few, many or name a class of expanded clone.

CDR3	size	V	length
CASSETSGGNSYEQYF	.	TRBV2	16
CATSIGSSWDTDTQYF	.	TRBV15	16
CASRDRGSGELFF	.	TRBV28	13
CASSLSQGLWGYTF	many	TRBV14	14
CASSVGDTIPNTEAFF	.	TRBV19	16
CASGAGGSYEQYF	.	TRBV9	13
CASSEVENTEAFF	once	TRBV6-4	13
CASSLTSGSTDTQYF	.	TRBV7-8	15
CASSHPVVSGLGEETQYF	.	TRBV4-3	18
CASSPSSGTGTDTQYF	.	TRBV5-4	16
CASSLDRVGTYEQYF	.	TRBV11-2	15
CASSSENNSPLHF	.	TRBV6-5	13
CASSLGGSSYNEQFF	.	TRBV3-1/TRBV3-2	15
CASSLFTAVEQYF	.	TRBV6-2/TRBV6-3	13
CASSEGTGGVDTQYF	.	TRBV6-2/TRBV6-3	15
CRRSRVPQHF	.	TRBV29-1	10
CASSLGGASSNQPQHF	.	TRBV7-8	16
CASSKTGTGTGYTF	.	TRBV27	14
CASSSIRGFNEQFF	few	TRBV11-2	14
CASSVDSEHFNEQFF	once	TRBV9	15
CASNRDFSDTQYF	.	TRBV6-6	13
CASSPTPGNTEAFF	.	TRBV4-1	14
CASSVVGSGGTNNEQFF	.	TRBV9	17
CACVTRSYEQYF	once	TRBV30	12
CSVKGQGNTEAFF	.	TRBV29-1	13
CSARMGHGYTF	.	TRBV20-1	11
CASSQILTGTENTEAFF	.	TRBV4-3	17
CASSGQVYEQYF	.	TRBV10-2	12
CASTRRGRMDEKLFF	.	TRBV7-8	15
CASSPRGRRPDTQYF	.	TRBV6-5	15
CASSLGTGFTEAFF	.	TRBV19	14
CASSLAGGSGTEAFF	.	TRBV7-2	15
CASSFASGGGTGELFF	.	TRBV11-2	16
CATPAPWGRVFGYTF	.	TRBV24-1	15
CAISDKGQGTGAMDTQYF	.	TRBV10-3	18
CASSLGQGNTEAFF	.	TRBV27	14
CASSLSGGYQPQHF	.	TRBV28	14
CASSLVPLLGYTF	once	TRBV7-9	13
CASSHGRGQNTEAFF	.	TRBV3-1/TRBV3-2	15
CASSRDRNYEQYF	.	TRBV7-8	13
CASSFGHPQAEQYF	.	TRBV6-6	14
CASSLGQGSGYTF	.	TRBV5-1	13
CASSPRKPGPVSSTDTQYF	.	TRBV9	19
CASTGEGSTDTQYF	.	TRBV7-9	14
CASSPRQGNQPQHF	.	TRBV4-1	14